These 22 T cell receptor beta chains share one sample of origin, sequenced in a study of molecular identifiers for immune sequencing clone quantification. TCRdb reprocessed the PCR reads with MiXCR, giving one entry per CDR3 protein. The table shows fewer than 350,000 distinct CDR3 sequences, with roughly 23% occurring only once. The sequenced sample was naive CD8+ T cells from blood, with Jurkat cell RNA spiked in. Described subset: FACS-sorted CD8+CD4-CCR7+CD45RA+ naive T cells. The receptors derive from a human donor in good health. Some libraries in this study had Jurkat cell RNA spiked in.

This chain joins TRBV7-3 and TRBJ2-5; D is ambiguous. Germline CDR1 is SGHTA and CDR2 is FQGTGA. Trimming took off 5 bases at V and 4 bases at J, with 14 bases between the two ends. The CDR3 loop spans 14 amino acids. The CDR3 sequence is CASSETGDLETQYF. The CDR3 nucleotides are TGTGCCAGCAGCGAAACTGGGGATTTAGAGACCCAGTACTTC.

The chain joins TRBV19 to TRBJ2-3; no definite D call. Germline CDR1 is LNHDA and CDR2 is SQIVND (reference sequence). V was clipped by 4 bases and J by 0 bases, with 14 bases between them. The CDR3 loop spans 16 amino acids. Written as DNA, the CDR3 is TGTGCCAGTAGTACCCCCTTCTCTTCTAGCACAGATACGCAGTATTTT. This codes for CASSTPFSSSTDTQYF. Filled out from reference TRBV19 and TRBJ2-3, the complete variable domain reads DGGITQSPKYLFRKEGQNVTLSCEQNLNHDAMYWYRQDPGQGLRLIYYSQIVNDFQKGDIAEGYSVSREKKESFPLTVTSAQKNPTAFYLCASSTPFSSSTDTQYFGPGTRLTVL.

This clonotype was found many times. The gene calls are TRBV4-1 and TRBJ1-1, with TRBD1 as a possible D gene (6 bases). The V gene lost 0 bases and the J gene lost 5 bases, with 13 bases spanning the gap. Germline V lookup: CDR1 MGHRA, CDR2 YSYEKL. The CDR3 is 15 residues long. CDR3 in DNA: TGCGCCAGCAGCCAAGATTTACAGGGTAGAACTGAAGCTTTCTTT. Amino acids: CASSQDLQGRTEAFF.

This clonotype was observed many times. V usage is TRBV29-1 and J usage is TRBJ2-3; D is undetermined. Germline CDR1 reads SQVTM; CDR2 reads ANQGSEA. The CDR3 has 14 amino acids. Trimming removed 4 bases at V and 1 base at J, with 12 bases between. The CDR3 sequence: CSVVGLGGTDTQYF. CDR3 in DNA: TGCAGCGTTGTGGGCCTTGGGGGCACAGATACGCAGTATTTT.

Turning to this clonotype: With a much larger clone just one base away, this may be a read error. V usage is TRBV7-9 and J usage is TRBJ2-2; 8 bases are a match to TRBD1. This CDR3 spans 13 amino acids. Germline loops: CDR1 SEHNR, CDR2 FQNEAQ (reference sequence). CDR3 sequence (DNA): TGTGCGTGGGACAGGCAGAACGCCGGGGAGCTGTTTTTT. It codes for CAWDRQNAGELFF.

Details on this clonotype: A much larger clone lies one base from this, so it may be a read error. The CDR3 region has the DNA TGTGCCAGCAGTCCCCTCGATGCCAGAAAAGAGCCCCAGTACTTC. Residues: CASSPLDARKEPQYF. This sequence joins TRBV6-2 or TRBV6-3 and TRBJ2-5; D ambiguous. The germline CDR1 and CDR2 sequences are MNHEY and SVGEGT. The CDR3 contains 15 residues.

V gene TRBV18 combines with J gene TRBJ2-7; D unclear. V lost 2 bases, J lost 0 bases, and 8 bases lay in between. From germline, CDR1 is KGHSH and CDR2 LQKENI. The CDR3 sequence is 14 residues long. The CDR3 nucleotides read TGTGCCAGCTCACCATCGGCAAGCTCCTACGAGCAGTACTTC. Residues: CASSPSASSYEQYF. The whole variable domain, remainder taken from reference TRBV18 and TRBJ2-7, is NAGVMQNPRHLVRRRGQEARLRCSPMKGHSHVYWYRQLPEEGLKFMVYLQKENIIDESGMPKERFSAEFPKEGPSILRIQQVVRGDSAAYFCASSPSASSYEQYFGPGTRLTVT.

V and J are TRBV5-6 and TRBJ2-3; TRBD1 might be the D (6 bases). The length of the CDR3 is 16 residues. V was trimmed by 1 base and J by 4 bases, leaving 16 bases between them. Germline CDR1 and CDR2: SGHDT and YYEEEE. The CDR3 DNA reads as TGTGCCAGCAGCTTGCTTTCGCAGGGGACCGCAGATACGCAGTATTTT. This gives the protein CASSLLSQGTADTQYF.

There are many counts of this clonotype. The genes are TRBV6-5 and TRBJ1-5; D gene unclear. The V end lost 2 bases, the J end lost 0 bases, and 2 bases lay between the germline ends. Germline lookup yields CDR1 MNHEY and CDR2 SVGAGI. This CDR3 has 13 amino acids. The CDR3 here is CASSYSSNQPQHF. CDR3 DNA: TGTGCCAGCAGTTACAGTAGCAATCAGCCCCAGCATTTT.

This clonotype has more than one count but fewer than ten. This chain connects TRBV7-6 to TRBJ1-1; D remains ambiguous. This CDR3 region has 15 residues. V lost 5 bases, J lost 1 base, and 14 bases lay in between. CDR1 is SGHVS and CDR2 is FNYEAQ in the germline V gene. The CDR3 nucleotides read TGTGCCAGCAGCCCGCTCACGGACGGGAACACTGAAGCTTTCTTT. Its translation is CASSPLTDGNTEAFF.

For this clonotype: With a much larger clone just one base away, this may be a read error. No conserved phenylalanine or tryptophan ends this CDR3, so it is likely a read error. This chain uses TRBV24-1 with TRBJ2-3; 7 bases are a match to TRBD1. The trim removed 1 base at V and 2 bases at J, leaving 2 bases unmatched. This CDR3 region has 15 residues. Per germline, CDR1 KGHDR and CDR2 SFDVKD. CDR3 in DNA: TGTGCCACCAGTGATTTAGGGGGCTTCACAGATACGCAGTATTAT. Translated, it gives CATSDLGGFTDTQYY.

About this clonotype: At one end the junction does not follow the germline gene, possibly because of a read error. CDR3 DNA: TGTGCCAGCAGCTGGGGGCTAGTTCTAGCCGTGGATAGGCAGTATTTT. As protein: CASSWGLVLAVDRQYF. This chain connects TRBV7-9 to TRBJ2-3; TRBD1 might be the D (6 bases). The CDR3 contains 16 residues. Germline CDR1 reads SEHNR; CDR2 reads FQNEAQ (reference sequence). Complete variable domain (other parts from reference TRBV7-9 and TRBJ2-3): DTGVSQNPRHKITKRGQNVTFRCDPISEHNRLYWYRQTLGQGPEFLTYFQNEAQLEKSRLLSDRFSAERPKGSFSTLEIQRTEQGDSAMYLCASSWGLVLAVDRQYFGPGTRLTVL.

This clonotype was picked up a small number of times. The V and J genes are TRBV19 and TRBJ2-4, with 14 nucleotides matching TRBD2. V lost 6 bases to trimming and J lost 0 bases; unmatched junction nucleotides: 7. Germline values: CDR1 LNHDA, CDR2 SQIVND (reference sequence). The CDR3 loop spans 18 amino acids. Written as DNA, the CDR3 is TGTGCCAGTAGCGGAGGGACTAGCGGGGGTCTAGCCAAAAACATTCAGTACTTC. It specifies CASSGGTSGGLAKNIQYF.

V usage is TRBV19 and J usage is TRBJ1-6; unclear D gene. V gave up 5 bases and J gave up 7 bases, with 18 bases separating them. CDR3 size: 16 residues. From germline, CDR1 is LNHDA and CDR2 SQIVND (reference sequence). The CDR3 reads CASSPNGPPENSPLHF. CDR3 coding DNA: TGTGCCAGTAGTCCAAATGGGCCACCGGAAAATTCACCCCTCCACTTT. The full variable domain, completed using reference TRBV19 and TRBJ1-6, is DGGITQSPKYLFRKEGQNVTLSCEQNLNHDAMYWYRQDPGQGLRLIYYSQIVNDFQKGDIAEGYSVSREKKESFPLTVTSAQKNPTAFYLCASSPNGPPENSPLHFGNGTRLTVT.

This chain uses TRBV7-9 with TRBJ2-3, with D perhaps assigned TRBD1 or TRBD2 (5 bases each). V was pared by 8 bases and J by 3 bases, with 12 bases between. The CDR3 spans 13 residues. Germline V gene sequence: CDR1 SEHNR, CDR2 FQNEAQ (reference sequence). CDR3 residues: CASSPGQTDTQYF. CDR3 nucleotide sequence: TGTGCCAGCTCTCCGGGGCAGACAGATACGCAGTATTTT.

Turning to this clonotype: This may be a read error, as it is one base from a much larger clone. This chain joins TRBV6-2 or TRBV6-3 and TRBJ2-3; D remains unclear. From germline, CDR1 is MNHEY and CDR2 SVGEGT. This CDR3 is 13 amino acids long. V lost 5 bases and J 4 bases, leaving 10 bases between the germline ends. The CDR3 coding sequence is TGTGCCAGCAGTCCCCGGGCGGCAGATACGCAGTATTTT. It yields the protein CASSPRAADTQYF.

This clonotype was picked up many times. The CDR3 sequence is CASSSGTGPETQYF. The DNA for the CDR3 is TGTGCCAGCAGTTCCGGGACAGGGCCAGAGACCCAGTACTTC. The chain couples TRBV9 to TRBJ2-5; 9 bases are shared with TRBD1. V shed 5 bases and J 4 bases; nucleotides not matched to a gene: 6. The CDR3 sequence is 14 residues long. Per the germline V gene, CDR1 is SGDLS and CDR2 is YYNGEE.

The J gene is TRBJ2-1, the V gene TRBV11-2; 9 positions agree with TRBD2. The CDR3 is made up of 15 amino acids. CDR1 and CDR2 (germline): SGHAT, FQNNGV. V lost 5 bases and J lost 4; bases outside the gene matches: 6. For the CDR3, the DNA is TGTGCCAGCAGCAATGGGGCGGGGGGGTACAATGAGCAGTTCTTC. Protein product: CASSNGAGGYNEQFF.

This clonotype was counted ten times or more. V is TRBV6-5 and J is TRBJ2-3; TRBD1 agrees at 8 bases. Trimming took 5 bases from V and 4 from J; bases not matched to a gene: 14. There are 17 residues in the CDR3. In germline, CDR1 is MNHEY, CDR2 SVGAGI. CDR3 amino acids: CASSNLPQGGRSDTQYF. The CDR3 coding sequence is TGTGCCAGCAGTAACCTACCACAGGGGGGAAGGTCAGATACGCAGTATTTT.

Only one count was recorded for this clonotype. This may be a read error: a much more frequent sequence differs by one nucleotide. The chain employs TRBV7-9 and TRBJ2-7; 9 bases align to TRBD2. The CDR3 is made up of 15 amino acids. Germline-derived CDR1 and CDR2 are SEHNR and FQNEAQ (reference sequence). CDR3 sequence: CAGSSPGTSTEEQYF. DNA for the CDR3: TGTGCCGGCAGCTCTCCCGGGACTAGCACCGAGGAGCAGTACTTC.

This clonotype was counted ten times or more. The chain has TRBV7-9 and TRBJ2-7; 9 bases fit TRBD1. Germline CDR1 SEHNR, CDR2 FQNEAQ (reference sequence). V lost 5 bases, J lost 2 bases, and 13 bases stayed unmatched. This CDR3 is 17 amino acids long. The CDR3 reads CASSGPVTGGSAYEQYF. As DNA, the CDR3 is TGTGCCAGCAGCGGGCCGGTTACAGGGGGCTCGGCCTACGAGCAGTACTTC.

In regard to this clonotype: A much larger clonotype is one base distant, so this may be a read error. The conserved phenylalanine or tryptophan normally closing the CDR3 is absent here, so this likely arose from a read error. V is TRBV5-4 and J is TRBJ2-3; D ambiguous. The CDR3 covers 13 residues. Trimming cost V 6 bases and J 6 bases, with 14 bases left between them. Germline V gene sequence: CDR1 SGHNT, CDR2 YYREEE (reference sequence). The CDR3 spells CASTHLSQDTQYL. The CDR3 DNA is TGTGCCAGCACCCACCTCTCGCAGGATACGCAGTATCTT.